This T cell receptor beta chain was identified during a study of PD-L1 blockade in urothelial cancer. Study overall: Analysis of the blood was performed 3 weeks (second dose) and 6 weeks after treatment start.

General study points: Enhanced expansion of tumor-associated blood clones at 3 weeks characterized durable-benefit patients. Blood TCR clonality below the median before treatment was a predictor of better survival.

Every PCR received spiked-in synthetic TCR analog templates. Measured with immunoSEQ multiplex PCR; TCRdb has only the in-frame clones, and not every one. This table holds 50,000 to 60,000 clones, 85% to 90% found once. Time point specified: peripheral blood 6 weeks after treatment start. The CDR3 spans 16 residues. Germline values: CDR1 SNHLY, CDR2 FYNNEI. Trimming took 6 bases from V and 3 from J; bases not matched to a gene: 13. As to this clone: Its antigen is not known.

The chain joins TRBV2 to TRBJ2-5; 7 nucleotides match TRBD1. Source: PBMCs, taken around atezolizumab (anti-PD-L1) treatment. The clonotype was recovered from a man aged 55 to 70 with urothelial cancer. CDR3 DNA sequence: TGTGCCAGCAGCCGCGTAGGACAGGTCGGGGAAGAGACCCAGTACTTC. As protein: CASSRVGQVGEETQYF.